The 4 T cell receptor beta chains below were found in one sample sequenced in a study of neurological immune-mediated disorders. TCRdb called the 5' RACE reads again in MiXCR, with one record for every CDR3 protein. The sample lists 20,000 to 30,000 distinct CDR3 sequences, about 13% occurring once. Material for sequencing was PBMCs. The origin of the receptors is a woman in her fifties or sixties with HTLV-1-associated myelopathy (HAM/TSP).

Many counts were recorded for this clonotype. The chain is built from TRBV5-6 and TRBJ2-4; D is perhaps TRBD1 or TRBD2 (5 bases each). There are 16 residues in the CDR3. The germline V gene encodes CDR1 SGHDT and CDR2 YYEEEE. With 4 bases removed from V and 8 bases from J, the gap between germline ends came to 22 bases. The CDR3 DNA reads as TGTGCCAGCAGCCTAAACATCGGGACGCACGTTGACATTCAGTACTTC. Residues: CASSLNIGTHVDIQYF.

This clonotype has at least ten counts. The chain combines TRBV11-2 with TRBJ2-7; D call uncertain. With 8 bases removed from V and 5 bases from J, the gap between germline ends came to 19 bases. This CDR3 region has 14 residues. CDR1 SGHAT and CDR2 FQNNGV come from the germline V gene. The CDR3 nucleotides read TGTGCCAGCTCGTCGCAGAGTTCCAGCGACGAGCAGTACTTC. This sequence encodes CASSSQSSSDEQYF.

The chain links TRBV12-5 to TRBJ2-1, with D possibly being TRBD1 (5 bases). The V end was cut by 0 bases, the J end by 7 bases, with 16 bases between. The CDR3 is 16 residues long. Germline assignment: CDR1 LGHNT and CDR2 FRNRAP. Here the CDR3 reads CASGLVAGFDWNEQFF. CDR3 sequence (DNA): TGTGCTAGTGGTTTGGTAGCAGGGTTTGATTGGAATGAGCAGTTCTTC.

This sequence joins TRBV20-1 and TRBJ2-3; D is possibly TRBD2 (7 bases). The CDR3 is 13 amino acids. Germline V gene sequence: CDR1 DFQATT, CDR2 SNEGSKA (reference sequence). Trimming pared 6 bases from V and 4 bases from J, leaving 14 bases between. The CDR3 coding sequence is TGCAGTGCAGATGAGGGGGGGGCAGATACGCAGTATTTT. Translating it yields CSADEGGADTQYF.